This T cell receptor (beta chain) was obtained from a study of T cell responses to AZD1222 COVID-19 vaccine. TCRdb's copy holds only in-frame clones and misses some; the assay was immunoSEQ multiplex PCR. The sample lists about 87,000 clones, around nine tenths occurring once. This CDR3 contains 15 residues. Germline values: CDR1 SGDLS, CDR2 YYNGEE. Trimming removed 4 bases from V and 3 bases from J, with 17 bases in between. This clonotype originated in an adult in good health. The input for sequencing was peripheral blood, taken on day 0 of AZD1222 vaccination. The V gene is TRBV9, the J gene TRBJ2-7; D is possibly TRBD1 or TRBD2 (5 bases each). CDR3 residues: CASSPRSRAGYEQYF. The CDR3 DNA reads as TGTGCCAGCAGCCCCCGGTCCAGGGCGGGCTACGAGCAGTACTTC.